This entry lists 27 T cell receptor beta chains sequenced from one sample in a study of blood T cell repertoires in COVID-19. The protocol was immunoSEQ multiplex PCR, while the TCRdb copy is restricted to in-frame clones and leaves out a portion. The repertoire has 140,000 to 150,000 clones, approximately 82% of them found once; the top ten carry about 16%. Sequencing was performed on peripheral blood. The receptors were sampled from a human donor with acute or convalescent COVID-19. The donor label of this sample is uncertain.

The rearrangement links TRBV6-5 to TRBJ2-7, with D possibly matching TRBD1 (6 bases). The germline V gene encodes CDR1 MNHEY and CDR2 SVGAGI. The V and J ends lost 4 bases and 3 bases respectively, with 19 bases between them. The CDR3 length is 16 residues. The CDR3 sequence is CASSCPRQEHVYEQYF. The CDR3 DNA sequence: TGTGCCAGCAGTTGCCCACGACAGGAGCATGTCTACGAGCAGTACTTC.

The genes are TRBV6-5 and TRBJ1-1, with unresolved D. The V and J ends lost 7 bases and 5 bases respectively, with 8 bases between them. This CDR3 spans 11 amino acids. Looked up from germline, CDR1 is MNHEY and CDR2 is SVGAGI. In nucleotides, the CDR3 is TGTGCCAGCACGAGGCTAACTGAAGCTTTCTTT. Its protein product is CASTRLTEAFF.

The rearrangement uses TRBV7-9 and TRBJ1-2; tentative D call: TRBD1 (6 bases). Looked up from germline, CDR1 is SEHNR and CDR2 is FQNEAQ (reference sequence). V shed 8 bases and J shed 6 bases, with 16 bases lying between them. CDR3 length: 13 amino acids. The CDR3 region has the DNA TGTGCCAGCGTATCTGTGGCAGGGGATGGCTACACCTTC. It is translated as CASVSVAGDGYTF.

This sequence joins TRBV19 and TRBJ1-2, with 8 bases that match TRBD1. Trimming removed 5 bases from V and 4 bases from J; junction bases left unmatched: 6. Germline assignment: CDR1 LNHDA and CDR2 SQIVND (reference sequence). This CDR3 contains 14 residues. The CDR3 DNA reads TGTGCCAGTAGTGTTGACAGGGGCCGCTATGGCTACACCTTC. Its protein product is CASSVDRGRYGYTF.

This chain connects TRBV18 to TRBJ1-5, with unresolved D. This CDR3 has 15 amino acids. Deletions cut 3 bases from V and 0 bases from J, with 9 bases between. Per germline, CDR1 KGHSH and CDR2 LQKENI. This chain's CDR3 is CASSPGFNSNQPQHF. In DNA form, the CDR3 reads TGTGCCAGCTCACCGGGCTTTAATAGCAATCAGCCCCAGCATTTT.

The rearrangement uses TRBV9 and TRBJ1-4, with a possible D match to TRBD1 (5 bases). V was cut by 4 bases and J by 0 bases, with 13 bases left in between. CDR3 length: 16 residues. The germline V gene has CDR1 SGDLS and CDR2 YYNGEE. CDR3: CASSSHRGTTNEKLFF. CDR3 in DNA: TGTGCCAGCAGCTCCCATAGGGGCACAACTAATGAAAAACTGTTTTTT.

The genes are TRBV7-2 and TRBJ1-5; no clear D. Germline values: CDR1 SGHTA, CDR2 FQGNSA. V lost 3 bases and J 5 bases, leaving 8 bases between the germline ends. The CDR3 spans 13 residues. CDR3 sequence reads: CASSFGNDQPQHF. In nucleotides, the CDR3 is TGTGCCAGCAGCTTCGGGAACGATCAGCCCCAGCATTTT.

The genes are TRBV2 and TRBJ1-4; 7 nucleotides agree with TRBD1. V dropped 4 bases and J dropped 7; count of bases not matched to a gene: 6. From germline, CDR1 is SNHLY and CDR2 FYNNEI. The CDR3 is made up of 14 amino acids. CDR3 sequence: CASSVRGRAEKLFF. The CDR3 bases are TGTGCCAGCAGTGTGAGGGGGCGCGCTGAAAAACTGTTTTTT.

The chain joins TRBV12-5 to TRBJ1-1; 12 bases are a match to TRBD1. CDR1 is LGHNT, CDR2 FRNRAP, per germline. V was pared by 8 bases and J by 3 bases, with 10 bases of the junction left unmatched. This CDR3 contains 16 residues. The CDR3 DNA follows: TGTGCTAGTTCGAAGGGGACAGGGGGCTTGTACACTGAAGCTTTCTTT. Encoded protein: CASSKGTGGLYTEAFF.

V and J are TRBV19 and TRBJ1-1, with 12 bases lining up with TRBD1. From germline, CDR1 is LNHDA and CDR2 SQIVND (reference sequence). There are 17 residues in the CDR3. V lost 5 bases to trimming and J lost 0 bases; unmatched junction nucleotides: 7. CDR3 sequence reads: CASSRPGQGALNTEAFF. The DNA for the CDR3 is TGTGCCAGTAGTCGTCCGGGACAGGGGGCGTTGAACACTGAAGCTTTCTTT.

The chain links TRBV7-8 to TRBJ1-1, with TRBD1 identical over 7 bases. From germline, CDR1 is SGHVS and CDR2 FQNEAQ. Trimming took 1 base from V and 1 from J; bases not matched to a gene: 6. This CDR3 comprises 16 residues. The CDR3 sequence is CASSLGPTGANTEAFF. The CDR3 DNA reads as TGTGCCAGCAGCTTAGGGCCAACAGGGGCGAACACTGAAGCTTTCTTT.

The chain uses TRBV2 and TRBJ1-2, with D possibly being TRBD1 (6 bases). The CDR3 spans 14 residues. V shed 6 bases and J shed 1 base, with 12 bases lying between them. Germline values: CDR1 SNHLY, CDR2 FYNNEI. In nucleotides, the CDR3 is TGTGCCAGCAGAAGCTTACAGGGTAACTATGGCTACACCTTC. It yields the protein CASRSLQGNYGYTF. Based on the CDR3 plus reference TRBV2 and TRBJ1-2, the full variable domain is EPEVTQTPSHQVTQMGQEVILRCVPISNHLYFYWYRQILGQKVEFLVSFYNNEISEKSEIFDDQFSVERPDGSNFTLKIRSTKLEDSAMYFCASRSLQGNYGYTFGSGTRLTVV.

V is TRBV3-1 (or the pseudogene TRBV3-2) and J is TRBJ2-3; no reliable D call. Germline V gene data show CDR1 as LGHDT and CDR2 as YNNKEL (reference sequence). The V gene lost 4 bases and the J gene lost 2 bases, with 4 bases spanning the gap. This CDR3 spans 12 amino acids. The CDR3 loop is CASSLHTDTQYF. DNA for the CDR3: TGTGCCAGCAGCCTTCACACAGATACGCAGTATTTT.

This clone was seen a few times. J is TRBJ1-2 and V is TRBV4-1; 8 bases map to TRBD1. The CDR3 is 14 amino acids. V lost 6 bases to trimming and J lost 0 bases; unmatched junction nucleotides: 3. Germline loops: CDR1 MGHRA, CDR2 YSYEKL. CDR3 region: CASSSGGANYGYTF. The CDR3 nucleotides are TGCGCCAGCAGTTCAGGGGGCGCTAACTATGGCTACACCTTC.

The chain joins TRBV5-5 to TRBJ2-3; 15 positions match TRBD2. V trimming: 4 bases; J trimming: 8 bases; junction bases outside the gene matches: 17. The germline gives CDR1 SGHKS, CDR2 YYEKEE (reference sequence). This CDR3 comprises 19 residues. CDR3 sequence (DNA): TGTGCCAGCAGCACCCGGGACAGCGGACTAGCGGGGGGGTTAAGTACGCAGTATTTT. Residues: CASSTRDSGLAGGLSTQYF.

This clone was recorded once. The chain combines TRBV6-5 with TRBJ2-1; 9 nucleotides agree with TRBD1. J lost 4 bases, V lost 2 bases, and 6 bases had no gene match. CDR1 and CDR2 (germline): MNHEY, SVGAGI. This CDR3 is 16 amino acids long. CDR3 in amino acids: CASSYQHRGLYNEQFF. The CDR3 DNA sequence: TGTGCCAGCAGTTACCAACACAGGGGGCTTTACAATGAGCAGTTCTTC.

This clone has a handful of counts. Here the CDR3 DNA reads TGTGCCAGCAGCCCCAATGCTGGACTTTATAATTCACCCCTCCACTTT. Protein: CASSPNAGLYNSPLHF. V gene TRBV5-6 combines with J gene TRBJ1-6, with D uncertain. V was cut by 4 bases and J by 4 bases, with 15 bases left in between. The V gene's germline CDR1 is SGHDT and CDR2 YYEEEE. This CDR3 spans 16 amino acids.

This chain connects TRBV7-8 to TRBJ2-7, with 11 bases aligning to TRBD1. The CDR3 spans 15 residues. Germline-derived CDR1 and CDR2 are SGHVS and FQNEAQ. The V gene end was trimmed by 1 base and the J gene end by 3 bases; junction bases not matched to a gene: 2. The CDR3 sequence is CASSLVGTGGYEQYF. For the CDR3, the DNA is TGTGCCAGCAGCTTAGTAGGGACAGGGGGCTACGAGCAGTACTTC.

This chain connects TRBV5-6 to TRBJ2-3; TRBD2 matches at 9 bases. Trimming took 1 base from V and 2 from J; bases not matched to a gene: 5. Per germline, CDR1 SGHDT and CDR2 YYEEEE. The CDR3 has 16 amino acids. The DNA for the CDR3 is TGTGCCAGCAGCTTGTATCTAGCGGGGCCCACAGATACGCAGTATTTT. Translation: CASSLYLAGPTDTQYF. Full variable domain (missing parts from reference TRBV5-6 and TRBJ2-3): DAGVTQSPTHLIKTRGQQVTLRCSPKSGHDTVSWYQQALGQGPQFIFQYYEEEERQRGNFPDRFSGHQFPNYSSELNVNALLLGDSALYLCASSLYLAGPTDTQYFGPGTRLTVL.

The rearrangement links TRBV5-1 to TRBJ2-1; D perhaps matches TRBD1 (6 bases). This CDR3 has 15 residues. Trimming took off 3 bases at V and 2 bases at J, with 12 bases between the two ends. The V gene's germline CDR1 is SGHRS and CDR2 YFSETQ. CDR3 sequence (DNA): TGCGCCAGCAGCTCGCCGGGACACCCCTACAATGAGCAGTTCTTC. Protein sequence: CASSSPGHPYNEQFF.

The CDR3 reads CATADRGLGNQPQHF. CDR3 coding DNA: TGTGCCACCGCCGACAGGGGGCTAGGCAATCAGCCCCAGCATTTT. The chain is built from TRBV28 and TRBJ1-5; TRBD1 matches 10 bases. The CDR3 loop spans 15 amino acids. Germline V gene sequence: CDR1 MDHEN, CDR2 SYDVKM. V lost 10 bases to trimming and J lost 2 bases; unmatched junction nucleotides: 8. The full variable domain, in which reference TRBV28 and TRBJ1-5 provide the parts outside the CDR3, is DVKVTQSSRYLVKRTGEKVFLECVQDMDHENMFWYRQDPGLGLRLIYFSYDVKMKEKGDIPEGYSVSREKKERFSLILESASTNQTSMYLCATADRGLGNQPQHFGDGTRLSIL.

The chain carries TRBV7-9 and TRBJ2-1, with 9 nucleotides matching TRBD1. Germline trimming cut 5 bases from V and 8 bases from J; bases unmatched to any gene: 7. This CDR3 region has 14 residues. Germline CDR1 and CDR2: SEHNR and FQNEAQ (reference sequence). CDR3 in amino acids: CASSRGGTGHEQFF. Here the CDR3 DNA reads TGTGCCAGCAGCCGTGGGGGGACAGGGCATGAGCAGTTCTTC.

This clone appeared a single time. Here the CDR3 DNA reads TGTGCCAGCAGCAGACAGGCTAACTATGGCTACACCTTC. Its translation: CASSRQANYGYTF. The chain recombines TRBV7-9 with TRBJ1-2; D may be TRBD1 (6 bases). From germline, CDR1 is SEHNR and CDR2 FQNEAQ (reference sequence). V was trimmed by 5 bases and J by 0 bases, leaving 7 bases between them. CDR3 length: 13 residues.

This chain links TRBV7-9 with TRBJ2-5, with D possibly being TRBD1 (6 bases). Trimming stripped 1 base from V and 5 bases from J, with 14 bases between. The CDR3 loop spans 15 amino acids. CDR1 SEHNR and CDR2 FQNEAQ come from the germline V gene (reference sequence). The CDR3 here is CASSLGAQGRETQYF. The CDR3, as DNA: TGTGCCAGCAGCTTAGGGGCACAGGGTCGCGAGACCCAGTACTTC.

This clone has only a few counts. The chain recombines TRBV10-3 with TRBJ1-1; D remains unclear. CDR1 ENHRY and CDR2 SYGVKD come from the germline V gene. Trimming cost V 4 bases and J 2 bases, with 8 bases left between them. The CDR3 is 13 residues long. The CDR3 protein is CAISVGSNTEAFF. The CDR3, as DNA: TGTGCCATCAGTGTCGGGAGCAACACTGAAGCTTTCTTT.

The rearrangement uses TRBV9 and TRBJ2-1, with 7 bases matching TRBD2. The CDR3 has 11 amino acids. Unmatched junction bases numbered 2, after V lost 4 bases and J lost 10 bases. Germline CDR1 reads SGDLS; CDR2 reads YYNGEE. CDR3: CASSREGEQFF. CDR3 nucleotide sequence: TGTGCCAGCAGCAGGGAGGGCGAGCAGTTCTTC.

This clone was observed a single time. CDR3 sequence reads: CASSEERGQHQPQHF. As DNA, the CDR3 is TGTGCCAGCAGTGAAGAGAGGGGACAGCATCAGCCCCAGCATTTT. The chain uses TRBV2 and TRBJ1-5, with 7 bases fitting TRBD1. Germline values: CDR1 SNHLY, CDR2 FYNNEI. CDR3 length equals 15 residues. V gave up 1 base and J gave up 5 bases; unmatched junction bases: 5.